This T cell receptor (beta chain) was captured by sequencing in a study of glioma-infiltrating T cells. General study findings and limits: Non-neoplastic patients had below-expected tissue-blood divergence, while all gliomas exceeded expectation. CDR3 overlap between tissue and blood was very small.

The iRepertoire nested amplicon-rescue multiplex PCR amplified TCR alpha and beta CDR3s from RNA. One-step reverse transcription and amplification started from approximately 100-400 ng of tissue mRNA or PBMC total RNA. TCRdb called the multiplex PCR reads again in MiXCR, with one record for every CDR3 protein. The sample has around 180,000 distinct CDR3 sequences, about 47% seen once. In regard to this clonotype: As yet, its antigen is unknown.

Germline assignment: CDR1 MGHDK and CDR2 SYGVNS. V shed 6 bases and J shed 3 bases, with 18 bases lying between them. This CDR3 has 15 amino acids. This chain uses TRBV25-1 with TRBJ2-7; maybe TRBD1 (6 bases). The clonotype originates from a human donor with low-grade glioma or glioblastoma, undergoing nonglioma brain surgery, or in good health (not recorded which). Sequences were obtained from glioma tissue, nonneoplastic brain tissue, or PBMCs (not recorded which). CDR3 sequence reads: CASSDATTGHYEQYF. CDR3 DNA: TGTGCCAGCAGCGACGCGACGACAGGACACTACGAGCAGTACTTC.